One and the same sample provided the 2 T cell receptor beta chains below, sequenced in a study. Clones were sequenced by immunoSEQ multiplex PCR, and TCRdb holds only the in-frame ones, with some missing. The sample has about 68,000 clones, about 93% seen once. The specimen was PBMCs. These receptors were collected from a man aged 35-49 years with rheumatoid arthritis.

This chain connects TRBV5-1 to TRBJ2-1; D possibly corresponds to TRBD2 (6 bases). V gave up 0 bases and J gave up 6 bases, with 10 bases separating them. This CDR3 spans 14 amino acids. Germline CDR1 and CDR2: SGHRS and YFSETQ. In DNA, the CDR3 is TGCGCCAGCAGCTTGGGAGGGACTCTCAATGAGCAGTTCTTC. Its protein is CASSLGGTLNEQFF.

The chain couples TRBV28 to TRBJ2-1; D may be TRBD1 (6 bases). The ends were cut back, 5 bases at V and 8 bases at J, with 19 bases in the middle. The CDR3 contains 15 residues. Germline V gives CDR1 MDHEN, CDR2 SYDVKM. CDR3 amino acids: CASSNRDTLSDEQFF. CDR3 nucleotide sequence: TGTGCCAGCAGTAACCGGGACACGCTCTCCGATGAGCAGTTCTTC.